This T cell receptor beta chain was retrieved from a study of response to subunit inactivated influenza vaccine. This CDR3 region has 12 residues. Germline V gene sequence: CDR1 DFQATT, CDR2 SNEGSKA (reference sequence). Trimming cost V 6 bases and J 3 bases, with 10 bases left between them. TCRdb ran MiXCR on the RT-PCR reads and lists one entry per CDR3 protein. The table records approximately 500,000 distinct CDR3 sequences, approximately 12% of them present only once. Study-wide results and limits: Few additional T cells are recruited per seasonal influenza vaccination, authors suggested.

This clonotype was detected ten times or more. The target antigen is unknown. The clonotype was recovered from a man aged 50 or older who received an inactivated influenza vaccine. The sequences come from PBMCs from blood, collected 40 to 50 days after vaccination. The rearrangement joins TRBV20-1 to TRBJ2-3; D gene ambiguous. The CDR3 loop reads CSATTGTDTQYF. In DNA, the CDR3 is TGCAGTGCAACCACTGGGACAGATACGCAGTATTTT.